The clone carrying this T cell receptor (beta chain) was observed a single time. Its antigen remains unidentified. This specimen belongs to a study of cytomegalovirus exposure and HLA in healthy donors. Overall study results and limits: Apparent HLA restriction characterized most CMV-associated TCR beta chains in a later analysis. Immune exposure data for these donors was limited to CMV serostatus. Equally common other TCR beta chains were less clonally expanded than HLA-associated ones, a later analysis found.

V dropped 2 bases and J dropped 5 bases, with 14 bases sitting between them. Germline loops: CDR1 SGHDT, CDR2 YYEEEE. This CDR3 has 15 amino acids. Use of 60 Vbeta and 13 Jbeta primers characterized the PCR. Sequencing used immunoSEQ multiplex PCR; TCRdb keeps in-frame clones, though not all of them. The sample holds roughly 99,000 clones, around three quarters seen once. When sampled, the donors appeared nominally healthy, though they likely had unrecorded immune exposures. This clonotype was obtained from a man younger than 40 in good health and CMV-seronegative. The specimen was PBMCs. J is TRBJ2-1 and V is TRBV5-6, with a possible D match to TRBD1 (6 bases). The CDR3 DNA reads as TGTGCCAGCAGCTTTTGGGGGCGCAAAAACAATGAGCAGTTCTTC. Protein product: CASSFWGRKNNEQFF.